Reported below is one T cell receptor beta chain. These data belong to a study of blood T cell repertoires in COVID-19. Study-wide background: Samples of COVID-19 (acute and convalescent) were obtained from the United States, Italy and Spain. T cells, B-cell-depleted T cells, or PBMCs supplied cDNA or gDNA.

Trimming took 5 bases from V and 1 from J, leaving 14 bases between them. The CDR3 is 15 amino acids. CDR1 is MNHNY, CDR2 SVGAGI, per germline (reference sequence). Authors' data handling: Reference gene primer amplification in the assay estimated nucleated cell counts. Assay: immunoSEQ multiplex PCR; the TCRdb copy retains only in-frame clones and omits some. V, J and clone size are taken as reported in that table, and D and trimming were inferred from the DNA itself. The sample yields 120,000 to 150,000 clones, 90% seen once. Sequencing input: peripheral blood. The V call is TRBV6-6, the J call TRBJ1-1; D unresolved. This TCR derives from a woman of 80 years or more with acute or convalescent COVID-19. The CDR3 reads CASSGRETKNTEAFF. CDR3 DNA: TGTGCCAGCAGTGGGAGGGAGACAAAGAACACTGAAGCTTTCTTT.